The clone carrying this T cell receptor beta chain was recorded once. The data were obtained in a study of PD-1 blockade in mismatch repair-deficient tumors. Sequenced by immunoSEQ multiplex PCR; TCRdb stores in-frame clones only, minus some. The sample consists of tens of thousands of clones, 81% of them appearing once. PCR or immunohistochemistry showed mismatch repair deficiency in every enrolled patient. TCR sequencing covered a few patients who responded to pembrolizumab. This specimen consisted of peripheral blood, obtained 12 weeks after starting pembrolizumab. The receptor's source is an adult with mismatch repair-deficient cancer.

The CDR3 loop reads CASSLNRVPNEQFF. CDR3 nucleotides: TGTGCCAGCAGTTTGAATAGGGTTCCCAATGAGCAGTTCTTC. This chain connects TRBV27 to TRBJ2-1; the D is unclear. V lost 3 bases and J 6 bases, leaving 12 bases between the germline ends. CDR1 MNHEY and CDR2 SMNVEV come from the germline V gene (reference sequence). The CDR3 is made up of 14 amino acids.